This T cell receptor beta chain was sequenced in a study of CXCR3-negative and CXCR3-positive naive CD8 T cells. The CDR3 covers 14 residues. The germline gives CDR1 SGHRS, CDR2 YFSETQ. The study, taken as a whole, reports: CXCR3-positive naive cells had TRB CDR3s that were more hydrophobic than CXCR3-negative naive cells had.

UMI-tagged TRB cDNA libraries were built via 5' RACE. TCRdb reanalyzed the 5' RACE reads, giving one entry per CDR3 protein sequence and no DNA. The sample totals over 55,000 distinct CDR3 sequences; its top ten clones hold over 4%. CD8+ T cell subsets were each sorted in triplicate, around 300,000 cells apiece. In regard to this clonotype: What it binds is not known.

The source is a human donor in good health. Some clones in this sample may be carry-over from other donors' samples. The V call is TRBV5-1, the J call TRBJ2-1. The specimen was naive CXCR3+ CD8+ T cells from blood. Subset specified: CD45RO-CCR7+CD27+CD95- naive CD8+ T cells expressing CXCR3 (TNR3+). CDR3 region: CASSLDTTYNEQFF.